The sequence of this TCR beta chain was determined in a study of neurological immune-mediated disorders. TCRdb called the 5' RACE reads again in MiXCR, with one record for every CDR3 protein. Seen here are about 65,000 distinct CDR3 sequences, 4.1% observed once, and the top ten hold 2.5% to 3%. Preparation of the unsorted libraries drew on 2 million PBMCs stored at -80 C. Sequenced sample: PBMCs. The clonotype was recovered from a man aged 45-65 years with multiple sclerosis.

DNA for the CDR3: TGCGCCAGCAGCTTAGGGTTCCGGACGCAGTTATACGAGCAGTACTTC. It is translated as CASSLGFRTQLYEQYF. The chain carries TRBV5-1 and TRBJ2-7, with unresolved D. Germline V gene lookup returns CDR1 SGHRS and CDR2 YFSETQ. The V end lost 2 bases, the J end lost 4 bases, and 19 bases lay between the germline ends. CDR3 size: 16 residues.